The entry below gives a single T cell receptor (beta chain) sequence along with its context. Its antigen is still unknown. The data originate from a study of shared clonotypes between healthy human individuals. Study-wide context: Each donor's CD4 naive and CD4 memory cells filled three plates apiece, CD8 naive two, and CD8 memory one. Study conclusions and caveats: A reduction in generation probabilities was seen for non-shared clonotypes relative to those shared by all four donors. Sequencing of the sorted subsets was shown by rarefaction to be incomplete despite large depth.

The authors split each subset's genomic DNA evenly across several immunoSEQ plates. Generated by immunoSEQ multiplex PCR, the TCRdb table keeps only in-frame clones and is missing some. This sample has about 1.1 million clones; approximately 80% occur once, and the top ten carry 0.5% to 0.65%. There are 15 residues in the CDR3. V lost 5 bases and J lost 6, with 21 bases in between. CDR1 and CDR2 (germline): SGHRS, YFSETQ. The chain employs TRBV5-1 and TRBJ2-7, with D tentatively TRBD1 or TRBD2 (5 bases each). Sequencing input: memory CD4+ T cells from PBMCs. Subset in this sample: CD45RA-negative fraction. This receptor was identified in a man in his late teens or twenties in good health. Some clones in this sample may be carry-over from other donors' samples. CDR3 region: CASRVGLEGVREQYF. CDR3 DNA sequence: TGCGCCAGCAGGGTCGGACTGGAAGGGGTACGCGAGCAGTACTTC.